The 2 T cell receptor beta chains below all came from one sample that was sequenced in a study of blood T cell repertoires in COVID-19. Assay used: immunoSEQ multiplex PCR; TCRdb lists only in-frame clones, some missing. There are roughly 150,000 clones in the sample; over 60% occur only once, and around 3.4% lies in the top ten. The sample comprised peripheral blood. Receptors were obtained from a woman older than 75 with acute or convalescent COVID-19.

The chain links TRBV19 to TRBJ2-2; D might be TRBD2 (6 bases). Germline values: CDR1 LNHDA, CDR2 SQIVND (reference sequence). Between the trimmed V and J ends, which lost 3 bases and 5 bases, there was a span of 10 bases. CDR3 size: 14 residues. The CDR3 bases are TGTGCCAGTAGTATGGGCCGGGGGACCGGGGAGCTGTTTTTT. This translates into CASSMGRGTGELFF.

J is TRBJ2-1 and V is TRBV24-1; TRBD2 might be the D (5 bases). CDR1 is KGHDR, CDR2 SFDVKD, per germline. V was cut by 4 bases and J by 4 bases, with 13 bases left in between. The CDR3 is 15 amino acids. For the CDR3, the DNA is TGTGCCACCAGTGAGGGTTTAAGCGGTTACAATGAGCAGTTCTTC. Amino acids: CATSEGLSGYNEQFF.